The T cell receptor beta chain described here comes from a study of blood T cell repertoires in COVID-19. In the study overall: T cells, B-cell-depleted T cells, or PBMCs supplied cDNA or gDNA.

The CDR3 contains 16 residues. The ends were cut back, 2 bases at V and 5 bases at J, with 18 bases in the middle. Germline V gene sequence: CDR1 PRHDT, CDR2 FYEKMQ (reference sequence). This table comes from immunoSEQ multiplex PCR, and its TCRdb copy is limited to in-frame clones, with some not included. The table includes 270,000 or so clones, around 88% detected once. Sequencing was carried out using peripheral blood. The chain has TRBV13 and TRBJ2-5, with a weak D call TRBD2 (6 bases). The TCR sequence derives from a man aged 40-49 years with acute or convalescent COVID-19. In DNA, the CDR3 is TGTGCCAGCAGCTTATCGGTTAGCGGTCTCGCCGAGACCCAGTACTTC. This sequence encodes CASSLSVSGLAETQYF.